Presented here are 14 T cell receptor beta chains from one specimen sequenced in a study of T cells in Graves' hyperthyroidism and ophthalmopathy. Researchers amplified the TCR beta CDR3 regions from RNA transcripts. A first-round RT-PCR of the TCR CDR3 used the HTBI primer set. Each CDR3 protein gets one entry after TCRdb re-called the multiplex PCR reads with MiXCR. The table records approximately 260,000 distinct CDR3 sequences, around 15% of them present only once. Sequenced sample: blood. The receptors were sampled from a woman in her forties or fifties with Graves' hyperthyroidism that later progressed to Graves' ophthalmopathy.

This clonotype was observed many times. The junction departs from germline at one end; a sequencing error may be responsible. V gene TRBV7-6 combines with J gene TRBJ1-1; D gene ambiguous. Per the germline V gene, CDR1 is SGHVS and CDR2 is FNYEAQ. The CDR3 contains 15 residues. CDR3 bases: TGTGCCAGCAGCCCGAGGGCTAGGGAGAACGCTGAAGCTTTCTTT. This sequence encodes CASSPRARENAEAFF.

The table lists this clonotype with a few counts. This chain connects TRBV20-1 to TRBJ1-2, with 8 bases that match TRBD1. V was clipped by 2 bases and J by 4 bases; unmatched bases: 12. CDR1 is DFQATT, CDR2 SNEGSKA, per germline (reference sequence). The CDR3 has 16 amino acids. CDR3 bases: TGCAGTGCTAGACCTAATAACAGGGGGGGATCCTATGGCTACACCTTC. Translated, it gives CSARPNNRGGSYGYTF.

Many counts were recorded for this clonotype. The J gene is TRBJ1-5, the V gene TRBV20-1, with no clear D. Trimming left V 3 bases short and J 7 bases short, with 16 bases between. This CDR3 spans 14 amino acids. Per the germline V gene, CDR1 is DFQATT and CDR2 is SNEGSKA (reference sequence). CDR3 bases: TGCAGTGCTAGTGACCCCTCCTCCGGGCAGCCCCAGCATTTT. This codes for CSASDPSSGQPQHF.

This clonotype was observed many times. The DNA for the CDR3 is TGTGCCTGGAGTGAACAGGGGGCGGGGTACAATGAGCAGTTCTTC. Encoded protein: CAWSEQGAGYNEQFF. V gene TRBV30 combines with J gene TRBJ2-1, with 9 positions matching TRBD1. CDR1 and CDR2 from the germline V gene are GTSNPN and SVGIG (reference sequence). The CDR3 runs to 15 residues. V was clipped by 1 base and J by 4 bases; unmatched bases: 5. Full variable domain (rest looked up from reference TRBV30 and TRBJ2-1): SQTIHQWPATLVQPVGSPLSLECTVEGTSNPNLYWYRQAAGRGLQLLFYSVGIGQISSEVPQNLSASRPQDRQFILSSKKLLLSDSGFYLCAWSEQGAGYNEQFFGPGTRLTVL.

J is TRBJ2-1 and V is TRBV29-1; TRBD1 might be the D (6 bases). The CDR3 is 16 amino acids. The germline gives CDR1 SQVTM, CDR2 ANQGSEA. Trimming cost V 2 bases and J 1 base, with 15 bases left between them. The CDR3 nucleotides read TGCAGCGTTGAAAATCCTGAGAGGGGGTCCTACAATGAGCAGTTCTTC. Translation: CSVENPERGSYNEQFF.

This clonotype was counted many times. This chain connects TRBV2 to TRBJ2-3, with 8 bases fitting TRBD1. CDR1 is SNHLY, CDR2 FYNNEI, per germline. V gave up 8 bases and J gave up 0 bases; unmatched junction bases: 10. The CDR3 runs 16 residues. The CDR3 spells CASCTGGDSSTDTQYF. The CDR3 DNA sequence: TGTGCCAGCTGTACAGGGGGTGACTCTAGCACAGATACGCAGTATTTT.

This clonotype was seen ten or more times. This rearrangement joins TRBV28 to TRBJ2-7, with TRBD2 identical over 11 bases. Germline CDR1 reads MDHEN; CDR2 reads SYDVKM. Losses at the gene ends were 6 bases for V and 6 bases for J; bases not matched to a gene: 7. CDR3 size: 14 residues. In nucleotides, the CDR3 is TGTGCCAGCAGAAAGACTAGCGGGAACCCCGAGCAGTACTTC. The encoded protein is CASRKTSGNPEQYF.

The rearrangement uses TRBV7-9 and TRBJ2-1; no firm D call. Trimming stripped 6 bases from V and 0 bases from J, with 21 bases between. Germline CDR1 SEHNR, CDR2 FQNEAQ (reference sequence). CDR3 length: 18 amino acids. CDR3 bases: TGTGCCAGCAGGAGAACAGTAGGATCCGGCTACTCCTACAATGAGCAGTTCTTC. Amino acids: CASRRTVGSGYSYNEQFF.

Note on this clonotype: Just one base apart from a much larger clone, this may be a read error. The rearrangement links TRBV5-1 to TRBJ2-1, with TRBD2 matching over 12 bases. The CDR3 is made up of 16 amino acids. Germline V gene sequence: CDR1 SGHRS, CDR2 YFSETQ. The chain's CDR3 is CASSSSGRVGWNEQLF. The CDR3 DNA sequence: TGCGCCAGCAGCTCTAGCGGGAGGGTGGGTTGGAATGAGCAGCTCTTC.

This clonotype was counted at least ten times. This sequence joins TRBV2 and TRBJ2-5; a possible D gene is TRBD1 (5 bases). The ends were cut back, 10 bases at V and 1 base at J, with 19 bases in the middle. Germline CDR1 SNHLY, CDR2 FYNNEI. The CDR3 runs 15 residues. The CDR3 DNA reads TGTGCCATCCGCAGGGCCAGCTCGGGCCAAGAGACCCAGTACTTC. It encodes CAIRRASSGQETQYF.

This clonotype was observed many times. The chain uses TRBV30 and TRBJ2-3; TRBD2 is a possible D gene (5 bases). Trimming removed 0 bases at V and 3 bases at J, with 13 bases between. The length of the CDR3 is 15 residues. Germline CDR1 reads GTSNPN; CDR2 reads SVGIG (reference sequence). The CDR3 nucleotides are TGTGCCTGGAGTGTACAGAGGGATAGGACAGATACGCAGTATTTT. Its protein product is CAWSVQRDRTDTQYF.

This clonotype was found many times. The CDR3 nucleotides are TGTGCCAGCAGTGACTCACCGGGACAGGGAAAAGGCTACACCTTC. This codes for CASSDSPGQGKGYTF. V is TRBV6-1 and J is TRBJ1-2; 9 bases match TRBD1. V was pared by 3 bases and J by 8 bases, with 10 bases of the junction left unmatched. CDR3 length: 15 amino acids. Germline V gene data show CDR1 as MNHNS and CDR2 as SASEGT.

This clonotype has a count of ten or more. The genes are TRBV28 and TRBJ2-3, with 12 bases lining up with TRBD2. This CDR3 comprises 18 residues. The V and J ends lost 5 bases and 0 bases, in that order; junction bases with no gene match: 9. Germline V gives CDR1 MDHEN, CDR2 SYDVKM. The CDR3 DNA is TGTGCCAGCAGTACTGTGGGACTAGCGGGCCCTAGCACAGATACGCAGTATTTT. This gives the protein CASSTVGLAGPSTDTQYF.

The V and J genes are TRBV14 and TRBJ1-2, with D hard to call. The CDR3 runs to 15 residues. Trimming left V 0 bases short and J 3 bases short, with 11 bases between. The germline CDR1 and CDR2 sequences are SGHDN and FVKESK. This chain's CDR3 is CASSQEPGSDYGYTF. The CDR3 DNA reads as TGTGCCAGCAGCCAAGAACCGGGATCCGACTATGGCTACACCTTC.